This T cell receptor (beta chain) was profiled in a study of T cells in Graves' hyperthyroidism and ophthalmopathy. Whole-study results and caveats: Ophthalmopathy was separated from stable hyperthyroidism by a 13 V-J model.

The CDR3 has 13 amino acids. Germline V gene data show CDR1 as MNHNS and CDR2 as SASEGT. Between the trimmed V and J ends, which lost 4 bases and 3 bases, there was a span of 9 bases. TCR beta CDR3 regions were amplified from RNA transcripts. The HTBI set primed first-round TCR CDR3 RT-PCR. TCRdb reprocessed the multiplex PCR reads via MiXCR and lists one record per CDR3 protein. This table holds fewer than 650,000 distinct CDR3 sequences, approximately 15% found once. In making diagnoses, clinical symptoms, serum thyroxine and TRAb, thyroid ultrasound and orbital computed tomography were all used. This clonotype occurred many times. Its matching antigen is unknown.

The chain couples TRBV6-1 to TRBJ1-1; D is possibly TRBD1 (5 bases). This TCR came from a woman in her 40s with Graves' hyperthyroidism. Sequenced sample: blood. CDR3 nucleotide sequence: TGTGCCAGCAGTGTTAGGGGAGACACTGAAGCTTTCTTT. It codes for CASSVRGDTEAFF.